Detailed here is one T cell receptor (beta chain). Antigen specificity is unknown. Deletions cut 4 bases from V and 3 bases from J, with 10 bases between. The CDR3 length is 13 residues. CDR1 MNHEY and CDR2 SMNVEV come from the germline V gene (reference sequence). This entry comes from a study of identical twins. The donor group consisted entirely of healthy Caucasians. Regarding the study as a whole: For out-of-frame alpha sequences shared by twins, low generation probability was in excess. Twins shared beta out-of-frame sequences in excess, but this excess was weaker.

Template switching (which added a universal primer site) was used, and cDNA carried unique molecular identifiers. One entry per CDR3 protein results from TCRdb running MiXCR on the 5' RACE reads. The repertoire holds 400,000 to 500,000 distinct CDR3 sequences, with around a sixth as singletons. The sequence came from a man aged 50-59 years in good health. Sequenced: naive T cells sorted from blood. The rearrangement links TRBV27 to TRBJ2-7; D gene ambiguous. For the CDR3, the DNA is TGTGCCAGCAGTTCCCCGTCCGGCTACGAGCAGTACTTC. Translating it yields CASSSPSGYEQYF.